The 9 T cell receptor beta chains given below trace back to one sample, sequenced in a study of T cell changes during pregnancy in multiple sclerosis. Assay used: immunoSEQ multiplex PCR; TCRdb lists only in-frame clones, some missing. The profile shows 71,000 or so clones, more than 80% of them singletons. This sample comprised peripheral blood, obtained in the third trimester of pregnancy. Receptor source: a female donor with multiple sclerosis, enrolled in a pregnancy study.

This clone was counted a single time. The V and J genes are TRBV21-1 and TRBJ2-7; TRBD1 was called by the table and not checked on the DNA. TRBV21-1 is a pseudogene segment. This CDR3 is built from 14 residues. This CDR3 is CASREDRPTYEQYF. As DNA, the CDR3 is TGTGCCAGCAGGGAGGACAGGCCAACCTACGAGCAGTACTTC.

V is TRBV6-5 and J is TRBJ1-5; the D is unclear. The CDR3 extends over 16 amino acids. CDR1 is MNHEY, CDR2 SVGAGI, per germline. The ends were cut back, 0 bases at V and 0 bases at J, with 9 bases in the middle. The CDR3 sequence: CASSYSGGDSNQPQHF. In DNA, the CDR3 is TGTGCCAGCAGTTACTCGGGTGGAGATAGCAATCAGCCCCAGCATTTT.

The sample holds one count of this clone. The rearrangement uses TRBV5-1 and TRBJ2-7; D might be TRBD2 (6 bases). The CDR3 extends over 14 amino acids. CDR1 and CDR2 from the germline V gene are SGHRS and YFSETQ. Trimming took 2 bases from V and 3 from J, leaving 12 bases between them. The DNA for the CDR3 is TGCGCCAGCAGCTTTTTCTGGGGGGACTACGAGCAGTACTTC. Its translation: CASSFFWGDYEQYF.

The rearrangement links TRBV6-5 to TRBJ2-3; TRBD2 matches 11 bases. The CDR3 runs to 15 residues. With 7 bases clipped from V and 6 bases from J, the junction kept 9 bases outside the gene matches. Germline CDR1 MNHEY, CDR2 SVGAGI. CDR3 amino acids: CASTLAGVLWDTQYF. In DNA, the CDR3 is TGTGCCAGCACACTAGCGGGAGTATTATGGGATACGCAGTATTTT.

The genes are TRBV28 and TRBJ2-6; D gene unclear. Looked up from germline, CDR1 is MDHEN and CDR2 is SYDVKM. The germline V and J ends were trimmed by 3 bases and 1 base, with 4 bases remaining between them. CDR3 length equals 14 residues. The CDR3 loop reads CASSFQSGANVLTF. The CDR3 coding sequence is TGTGCCAGCAGTTTCCAATCTGGGGCCAACGTCCTGACTTTC.

J is TRBJ2-2 and V is TRBV5-5; a possible D gene is TRBD2 (6 bases). Trimming removed 2 bases at V and 4 bases at J, with 12 bases between. The germline V gene encodes CDR1 SGHKS and CDR2 YYEKEE (reference sequence). This CDR3 is built from 15 residues. The CDR3 sequence is CASSFRLVFTGELFF. The CDR3 bases are TGTGCCAGCAGCTTCCGACTAGTGTTCACCGGGGAGCTGTTTTTT.

The chain combines TRBV21-1 with TRBJ2-1; TRBD2, as called in the table, went unchecked against the DNA. TRBV21-1 counts as a pseudogene. This CDR3 has 18 amino acids. In nucleotides, the CDR3 is TGTGCCAGCAGCAAAGGGGTAGCGGGAACGCCGAGCTACAATGAGCAGTTCTTC. Protein sequence: CASSKGVAGTPSYNEQFF.

In nucleotides, the CDR3 is TGTGCCTGGAGTGTACTGGCAGGTCGCGGCTACACCTTC. Amino acid sequence: CAWSVLAGRGYTF. The gene calls are TRBV30 and TRBJ1-2; D uncertain. The CDR3 extends over 13 amino acids. CDR1 and CDR2 from the germline V gene are GTSNPN and SVGIG (reference sequence). V dropped 0 bases and J dropped 8 bases, with 13 bases sitting between them.

The chain is built from TRBV5-1 and TRBJ2-1, with 14 bases aligning to TRBD2. Germline V gene data show CDR1 as SGHRS and CDR2 as YFSETQ. This CDR3 region has 16 residues. The J segment lost 7 bases and the V segment lost 4 bases, leaving 7 bases of the junction unmatched. DNA of the CDR3: TGCGCCAGCAGCCCCGGACTAGCGGGAGGTGGGAATGAGCAGTTCTTC. Translated, it gives CASSPGLAGGGNEQFF.